The 32 T cell receptor beta chains listed next were all sequenced from one sample in a study of blood T cell repertoires in COVID-19 (dated by TCRdb to about 2020). Libraries came from the immunoSEQ multiplex PCR assay. This immuneACCESS table, as held by TCRdb, lists in-frame sequences with V and J called but not all clones. Of the missing ones, under half trace to an unresolved V gene in checked studies; the others have no known cause. The sample records a few hundred thousand clones, around 85% of which are singletons. The ten largest make up over 6% of the sample. Sequenced: PBMCs or T cells enriched from blood (not recorded which). The source is a woman aged 40-49 years who had recovered from COVID-19.

The rearrangement uses TRBV7-2 and TRBJ1-5, with 8 nucleotides matching TRBD1. This CDR3 region has 17 residues. After removal of 0 bases from V and 2 bases from J, the junction contained 6 bases not matched to a gene. Germline values: CDR1 SGHTA, CDR2 FQGNSA. The CDR3 DNA reads as TGTGCCAGCAGCTTAGCCTCCGGGACAGGTGGCAATCAGCCCCAGCATTTT. This codes for CASSLASGTGGNQPQHF.

The chain combines TRBV21-1 with TRBJ2-2; whether TRBD2, the table's D call, matches the DNA was not checked. TRBV21-1 is given as a pseudogene. The CDR3 sequence is 18 residues long. The CDR3 region has the DNA TGTGCCAGCGCCGGGGACCCAAGGGCGGGAGATAGCACCGGGGAGCTGTTTTTT. Protein: CASAGDPRAGDSTGELFF.

This chain connects TRBV30 to TRBJ1-5; TRBD1 matches 7 bases. The junction had 3 bases not matched to a gene; V was cut back by 2 bases and J by 8 bases. The CDR3 runs 12 residues. Germline V gene sequence: CDR1 GTSNPN, CDR2 SVGIG (reference sequence). The CDR3 here is CAWSTGVEPQHF. The DNA of the CDR3 is TGTGCCTGGAGTACAGGGGTAGAGCCCCAGCATTTT.

In DNA form, the CDR3 reads TGTGCCAGCAGCTTAGGCGGGAGGGAAGCCGGGGAGCTGTTTTTT. Its protein is CASSLGGREAGELFF. The V call is TRBV5-4, the J call TRBJ2-2; 9 bases align to TRBD2. V trimming: 2 bases; J trimming: 6 bases; junction bases outside the gene matches: 5. CDR1 is SGHNT and CDR2 is YYREEE in the germline V gene (reference sequence). This CDR3 comprises 15 residues. Supplemented by reference TRBV5-4 and TRBJ2-2, the full variable domain reads ETGVTQSPTHLIKTRGQQVTLRCSSQSGHNTVSWYQQALGQGPQFIFQYYREEENGRGNFPPRFSGLQFPNYSSELNVNALELDDSALYLCASSLGGREAGELFFGEGSRLTVL.

This clone was found a few times. Other DNA sequences in this specimen translate into the identical CDR3. This chain connects TRBV7-9 to TRBJ2-7, with 9 bases lining up with TRBD1. The CDR3 sequence is 14 residues long. After removal of 5 bases from V and 4 bases from J, the junction contained 6 bases not matched to a gene. Looked up from germline, CDR1 is SEHNR and CDR2 is FQNEAQ (reference sequence). The CDR3 sequence: CASSPPGQGYEQYF. The DNA for the CDR3 is TGTGCCAGCAGCCCCCCGGGACAGGGATACGAGCAGTACTTC.

In this sample, this clone turned up once. The J gene is TRBJ2-1, the V gene TRBV9; D call uncertain. V lost 4 bases to trimming and J lost 3 bases, with 20 bases between them. The CDR3 is made up of 17 amino acids. Per the germline V gene, CDR1 is SGDLS and CDR2 is YYNGEE. The CDR3: CASSPKEGATLYNEQFF. CDR3 bases: TGTGCCAGCAGCCCAAAGGAAGGAGCGACCCTCTACAATGAGCAGTTCTTC.

The CDR3 nucleotides are TGTGCCAGCAGTGAATTGGGGAACGGGAGGGACACAGATACGCAGTATTTT. It codes for CASSELGNGRDTDTQYF. This chain links TRBV6-1 with TRBJ2-3; 8 bases fit TRBD2. The junction had 9 bases not matched to a gene; V was cut back by 2 bases and J by 2 bases. Germline V gives CDR1 MNHNS, CDR2 SASEGT. The CDR3 runs 17 residues.

The rearrangement links TRBV7-2 to TRBJ2-6, with D perhaps matching TRBD2 (5 bases). The CDR3 has 17 residues. V was shortened by 3 bases and J by 1 base, with 13 bases between the two germline ends. Germline V gene sequence: CDR1 SGHTA, CDR2 FQGNSA. For the CDR3, the DNA is TGTGCCAGCAGCTTGCGGGCTGTCCCATCTGGGGCCAACGTCCTGACTTTC. Translating gives CASSLRAVPSGANVLTF.

This clone was observed a handful of times. The chain is built from TRBV5-4 and TRBJ2-1; 10 bases are shared with TRBD1. Germline CDR1 reads SGHNT; CDR2 reads YYREEE (reference sequence). Trimming cost V 4 bases and J 3 bases; bases outside gene matches: 4. The CDR3 has 15 residues. The CDR3 is CASSPRDRGYNEQFF. As DNA, the CDR3 is TGTGCCAGCAGCCCCCGGGACAGGGGCTACAATGAGCAGTTCTTC. The whole variable domain, filled in from reference TRBV5-4 and TRBJ2-1, reads ETGVTQSPTHLIKTRGQQVTLRCSSQSGHNTVSWYQQALGQGPQFIFQYYREEENGRGNFPPRFSGLQFPNYSSELNVNALELDDSALYLCASSPRDRGYNEQFFGPGTRLTVL.

The chain joins TRBV27 to TRBJ2-5, with a possible D match to TRBD2 (6 bases). This CDR3 is 11 amino acids long. V was pared by 6 bases and J by 7 bases, with 9 bases between. Germline V gene lookup returns CDR1 MNHEY and CDR2 SMNVEV (reference sequence). In nucleotides, the CDR3 is TGTGCCAGCAGGCCCGGGGGGACCCAGTACTTC. Translation gives CASRPGGTQYF.

This chain connects TRBV7-9 to TRBJ1-2, with a possible D match to TRBD1 (6 bases). The CDR3 consists of 15 residues. Germline V gene data show CDR1 as SEHNR and CDR2 as FQNEAQ (reference sequence). Trimming left V 6 bases short and J 2 bases short, with 16 bases between. In DNA, the CDR3 is TGTGCCAGCAGGCCTAACCGGGACATAAACTATGGCTACACCTTC. Its protein product is CASRPNRDINYGYTF.

V usage is TRBV5-1 and J usage is TRBJ2-7; 8 nucleotides agree with TRBD1. The CDR3 is 15 amino acids. CDR1 SGHRS and CDR2 YFSETQ come from the germline V gene. Unmatched junction bases numbered 5, after V lost 3 bases and J lost 0 bases. CDR3: CASSSDRASSYEQYF. CDR3 nucleotides: TGCGCCAGCAGCTCGGACAGGGCCAGCTCCTACGAGCAGTACTTC.

V and J are TRBV7-3 and TRBJ2-3; TRBD2 agrees at 10 bases. Losses at the gene ends were 4 bases for V and 4 bases for J; bases not matched to a gene: 5. The CDR3 runs 15 residues. The germline V gene has CDR1 SGHTA and CDR2 FQGTGA. CDR3 sequence: CASSSSGSRADTQYF. CDR3 sequence (DNA): TGTGCCAGCAGCTCTAGCGGGAGTAGGGCAGATACGCAGTATTTT.

The genes are TRBV6-4 and TRBJ2-1; 8 bases match TRBD2. The trim removed 6 bases at V and 8 bases at J, leaving 15 bases unmatched. The V gene's germline CDR1 is MRHNA and CDR2 SNTAGT. CDR3 size: 16 residues. CDR3 in amino acids: CASSSNPGLVVDEQFF. CDR3 DNA: TGTGCCAGCAGCAGCAATCCGGGACTAGTTGTCGATGAGCAGTTCTTC.

The chain is built from TRBV1 and TRBJ1-5; the table's TRBD1 call for D was not verified on the DNA. TRBV1 is an annotated pseudogene. This CDR3 is built from 15 residues. This CDR3 is CTSSHRDRGFQPQHF. CDR3 DNA: TGCACCAGCAGTCACCGGGACAGGGGTTTTCAGCCCCAGCATTTT.

V and J are TRBV5-6 and TRBJ1-3, with TRBD1 matching 7 bases. Germline assignment: CDR1 SGHDT and CDR2 YYEEEE. The CDR3 consists of 15 residues. Losses at the gene ends were 0 bases for V and 4 bases for J; bases not matched to a gene: 4. In nucleotides, the CDR3 is TGTGCCAGCAGCTTGGTCGGGACAGACGGAAACACCATATATTTT. Translating it yields CASSLVGTDGNTIYF.

This sequence joins TRBV25-1 and TRBJ1-2; the D gene is possibly TRBD1 (6 bases). Germline V gives CDR1 MGHDK, CDR2 SYGVNS. This CDR3 has 15 amino acids. V was shortened by 3 bases and J by 8 bases, with 19 bases between the two germline ends. The CDR3 DNA reads as TGTGCCAGCAGTGATTTCCGGGCAGGGGCTGGGGGCTACACCTTC. Its translation: CASSDFRAGAGGYTF.

A single count supports this clone. The V call is TRBV25-1, the J call TRBJ2-1; D is possibly TRBD1 (6 bases). CDR3 length: 15 amino acids. The germline gives CDR1 MGHDK, CDR2 SYGVNS. Trimming took off 5 bases at V and 8 bases at J, with 19 bases between the two ends. CDR3 sequence: CASSRTVPEGDEQFF. Written as DNA, the CDR3 is TGTGCCAGCAGTAGGACAGTCCCCGAGGGGGATGAGCAGTTCTTC.

The gene calls are TRBV19 and TRBJ1-5; D is undetermined. Trimming took off 3 bases at V and 4 bases at J, with 10 bases between the two ends. Germline V gene lookup returns CDR1 LNHDA and CDR2 SQIVND (reference sequence). This CDR3 has 14 amino acids. DNA for the CDR3: TGTGCCAGTAGTATGAGGCAGCCGAATCAGCCCCAGCATTTT. As protein: CASSMRQPNQPQHF.

The rearrangement uses TRBV4-2 and TRBJ2-3, with TRBD2 identical over 8 bases. V was clipped by 8 bases and J by 2 bases; unmatched bases: 9. The CDR3 contains 15 residues. Germline CDR1 and CDR2: LGHNA and YNFKEQ. CDR3 amino acids: CASGREATYTDTQYF. CDR3 nucleotides: TGTGCCAGCGGGCGGGAGGCCACTTACACAGATACGCAGTATTTT.

This clone turned up a few times. J is TRBJ1-2 and V is TRBV14; D is possibly TRBD1 (5 bases). Per the germline V gene, CDR1 is SGHDN and CDR2 is FVKESK. The V gene lost 2 bases and the J gene lost 2 bases, with 9 bases spanning the gap. CDR3 length: 14 residues. CDR3 coding DNA: TGTGCCAGCAGCCAACAACCAGGGAACTATGGCTACACCTTC. Translation gives CASSQQPGNYGYTF.

The V gene is TRBV2, the J gene TRBJ2-3, with TRBD2 matching 7 bases. The trim removed 3 bases at V and 5 bases at J, leaving 8 bases unmatched. CDR3 length: 15 residues. CDR1 is SNHLY, CDR2 FYNNEI, per germline. In nucleotides, the CDR3 is TGTGCCAGCAGTGATCGAGGGGAGGGCATAGATACGCAGTATTTT. Amino acids: CASSDRGEGIDTQYF.

This chain uses TRBV6-5 with TRBJ1-2, with no clear D. Germline values: CDR1 MNHEY, CDR2 SVGAGI. The CDR3 is 15 residues long. V lost 2 bases to trimming and J lost 6 bases, with 16 bases between them. The CDR3 bases are TGTGCCAGCAGTTACCGGAACGACGGACTTAATGGCTACACCTTC. Residues: CASSYRNDGLNGYTF.

V usage is TRBV6-5 and J usage is TRBJ2-5; 8 nucleotides line up with TRBD2. This CDR3 is built from 16 residues. V trimming: 2 bases; J trimming: 1 base; junction bases outside the gene matches: 6. CDR1 is MNHEY and CDR2 is SVGAGI in the germline V gene. CDR3: CASSYNAGGPQETQYF. Written as DNA, the CDR3 is TGTGCCAGCAGTTACAATGCGGGAGGTCCCCAAGAGACCCAGTACTTC.

The V call is TRBV7-9, the J call TRBJ1-1, with 7 bases matching TRBD1. Germline CDR1 SEHNR, CDR2 FQNEAQ (reference sequence). V was clipped by 5 bases and J by 2 bases; unmatched bases: 5. This CDR3 is 14 amino acids long. In nucleotides, the CDR3 is TGTGCCAGCAGCACTACAGGGGTAAACACTGAAGCTTTCTTT. It specifies CASSTTGVNTEAFF.

This clone appeared a single time. The rearrangement uses TRBV10-2 and TRBJ1-5; 8 nucleotides match TRBD1. Looked up from germline, CDR1 is WSHSY and CDR2 is SAAADI. The CDR3 sequence is 14 residues long. Germline trimming cut 2 bases from V and 6 bases from J; bases unmatched to any gene: 3. CDR3 DNA sequence: TGCGCCAGCAGTGAGAGGACAGGGCCTCAGCCCCAGCATTTT. Protein product: CASSERTGPQPQHF.

The V gene is TRBV10-3, the J gene TRBJ1-4; 7 nucleotides match TRBD1. CDR3 size: 15 residues. V gave up 2 bases and J gave up 4 bases; unmatched junction bases: 4. Germline lookup yields CDR1 ENHRY and CDR2 SYGVKD. The CDR3 here is CAISEVRDSNEKLFF. In DNA form, the CDR3 reads TGTGCCATCAGTGAGGTTCGGGACAGTAATGAAAAACTGTTTTTT.

The V gene is TRBV24-1, the J gene TRBJ2-7, with D maybe TRBD1 (6 bases). V shed 3 bases and J shed 3 bases, with 17 bases lying between them. Germline CDR1 is KGHDR and CDR2 is SFDVKD. CDR3 length: 16 residues. The CDR3 spells CATSDASGTSYYEQYF. The DNA for the CDR3 is TGTGCCACCAGTGATGCCTCGGGGACAAGTTACTACGAGCAGTACTTC.

The CDR3 sequence: CASGAGPNNEQFF. The CDR3 DNA follows: TGTGCCAGCGGGGCGGGGCCTAACAATGAGCAGTTCTTC. The rearrangement uses TRBV28 and TRBJ2-1; maybe TRBD2 (6 bases). The CDR3 has 13 residues. Germline lookup yields CDR1 MDHEN and CDR2 SYDVKM. With 8 bases removed from V and 5 bases from J, the gap between germline ends came to 13 bases.

Worth noting for this clone: Other DNA sequences from this sample encode an identical CDR3 as well. The chain employs TRBV7-9 and TRBJ2-5; 10 nucleotides align to TRBD2. V lost 4 bases and J lost 1; bases outside the gene matches: 3. The V gene's germline CDR1 is SEHNR and CDR2 FQNEAQ (reference sequence). This CDR3 region has 15 residues. CDR3 region: CASSSLAGGQETQYF. The DNA for the CDR3 is TGTGCCAGCAGCTCATTAGCGGGAGGCCAAGAGACCCAGTACTTC.

The V call is TRBV11-2, the J call TRBJ2-5; TRBD2 matches at 8 bases. CDR3 length: 14 amino acids. Germline V gene sequence: CDR1 SGHAT, CDR2 FQNNGV. With V trimmed by 3 bases and J by 4 bases, 4 bases remained unmatched. CDR3 DNA: TGTGCCAGCAGCTTCGCGCTAGCGGGAGAGACCCAGTACTTC. It encodes CASSFALAGETQYF.

The chain recombines TRBV7-3 with TRBJ2-6; possibly TRBD1 for D (5 bases). The germline gives CDR1 SGHTA, CDR2 FQGTGA. This CDR3 region has 14 residues. V dropped 5 bases and J dropped 8 bases, with 13 bases sitting between them. The CDR3 is CASSVPGIPNVLTF. CDR3 sequence (DNA): TGTGCCAGCAGCGTACCAGGGATTCCCAACGTCCTGACTTTC.